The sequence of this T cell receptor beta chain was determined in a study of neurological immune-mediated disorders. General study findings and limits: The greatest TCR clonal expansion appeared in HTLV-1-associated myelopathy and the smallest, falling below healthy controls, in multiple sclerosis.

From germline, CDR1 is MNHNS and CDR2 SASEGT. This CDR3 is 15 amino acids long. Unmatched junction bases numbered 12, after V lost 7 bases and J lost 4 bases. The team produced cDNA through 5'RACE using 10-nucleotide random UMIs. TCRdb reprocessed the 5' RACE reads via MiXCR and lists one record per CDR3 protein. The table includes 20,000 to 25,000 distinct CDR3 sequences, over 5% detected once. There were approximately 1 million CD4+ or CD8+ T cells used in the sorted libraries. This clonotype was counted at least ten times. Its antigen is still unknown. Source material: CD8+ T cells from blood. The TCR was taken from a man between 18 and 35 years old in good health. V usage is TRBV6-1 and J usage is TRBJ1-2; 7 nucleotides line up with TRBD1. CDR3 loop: CASKRQGQRSYGYTF. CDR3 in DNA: TGTGCCAGCAAAAGGCAGGGACAGCGAAGCTATGGCTACACCTTC.